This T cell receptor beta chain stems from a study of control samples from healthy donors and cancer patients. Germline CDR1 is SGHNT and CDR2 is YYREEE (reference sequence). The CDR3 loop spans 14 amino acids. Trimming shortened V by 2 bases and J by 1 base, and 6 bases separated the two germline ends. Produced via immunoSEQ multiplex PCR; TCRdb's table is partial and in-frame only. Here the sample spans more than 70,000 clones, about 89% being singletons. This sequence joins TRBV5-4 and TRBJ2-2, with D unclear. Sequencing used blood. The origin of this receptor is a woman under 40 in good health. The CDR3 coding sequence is TGTGCCAGCAGCTTTGTCGGGAACACCGGGGAGCTGTTTTTT. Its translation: CASSFVGNTGELFF.